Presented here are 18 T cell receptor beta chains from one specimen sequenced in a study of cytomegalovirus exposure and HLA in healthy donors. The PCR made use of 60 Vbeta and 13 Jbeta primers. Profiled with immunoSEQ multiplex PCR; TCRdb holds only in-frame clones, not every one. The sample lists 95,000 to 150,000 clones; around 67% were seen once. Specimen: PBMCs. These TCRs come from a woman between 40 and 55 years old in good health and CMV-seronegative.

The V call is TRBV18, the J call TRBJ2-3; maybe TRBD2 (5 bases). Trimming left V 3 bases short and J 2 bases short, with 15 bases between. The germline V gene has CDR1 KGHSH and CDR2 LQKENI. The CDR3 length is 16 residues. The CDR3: CASSPSGSVVTDTQYF. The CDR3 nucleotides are TGTGCCAGCTCACCGAGCGGTAGCGTCGTCACAGATACGCAGTATTTT.

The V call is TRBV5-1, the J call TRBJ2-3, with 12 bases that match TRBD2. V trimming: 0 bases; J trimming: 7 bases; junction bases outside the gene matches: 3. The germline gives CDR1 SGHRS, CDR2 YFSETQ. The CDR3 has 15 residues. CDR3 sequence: CASSLELAGGNTQYF. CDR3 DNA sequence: TGCGCCAGCAGCTTGGAACTAGCGGGGGGAAATACGCAGTATTTT.

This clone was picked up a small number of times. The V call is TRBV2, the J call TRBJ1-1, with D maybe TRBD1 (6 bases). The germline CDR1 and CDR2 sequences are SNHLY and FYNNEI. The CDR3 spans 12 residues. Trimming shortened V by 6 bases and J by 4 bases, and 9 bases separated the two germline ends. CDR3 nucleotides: TGTGCCAGCAGACAGGGAATCACTGAAGCTTTCTTT. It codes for CASRQGITEAFF.

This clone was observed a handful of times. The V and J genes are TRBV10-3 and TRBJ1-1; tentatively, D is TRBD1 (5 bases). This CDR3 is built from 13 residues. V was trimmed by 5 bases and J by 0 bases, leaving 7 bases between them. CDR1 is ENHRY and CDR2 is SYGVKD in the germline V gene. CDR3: CAISQGLNTEAFF. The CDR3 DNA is TGTGCCATCAGTCAGGGTCTGAACACTGAAGCTTTCTTT.

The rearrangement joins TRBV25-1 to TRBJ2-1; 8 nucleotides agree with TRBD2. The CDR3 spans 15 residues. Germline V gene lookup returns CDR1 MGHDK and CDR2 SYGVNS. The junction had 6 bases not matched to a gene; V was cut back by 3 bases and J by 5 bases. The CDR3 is CASSDFSGGHNEQFF. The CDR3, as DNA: TGTGCCAGCAGTGACTTCAGCGGGGGTCACAATGAGCAGTTCTTC.

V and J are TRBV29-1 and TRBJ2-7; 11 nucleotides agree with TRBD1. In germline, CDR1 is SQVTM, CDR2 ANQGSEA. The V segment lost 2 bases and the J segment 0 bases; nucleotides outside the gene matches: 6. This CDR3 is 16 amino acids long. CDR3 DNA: TGCAGCGTTGAAACGGGGACAGGGGGGTCCTCCTACGAGCAGTACTTC. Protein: CSVETGTGGSSYEQYF.

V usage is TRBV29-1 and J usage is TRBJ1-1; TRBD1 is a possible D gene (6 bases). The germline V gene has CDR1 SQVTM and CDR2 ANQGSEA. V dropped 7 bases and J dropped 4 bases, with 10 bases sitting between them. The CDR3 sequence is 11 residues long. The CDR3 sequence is CSATGPTEAFF. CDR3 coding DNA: TGCAGCGCAACAGGGCCCACTGAAGCTTTCTTT.

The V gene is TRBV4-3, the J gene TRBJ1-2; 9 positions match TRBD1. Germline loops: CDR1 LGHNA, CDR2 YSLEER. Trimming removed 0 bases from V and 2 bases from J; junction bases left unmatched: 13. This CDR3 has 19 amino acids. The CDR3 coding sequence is TGCGCCAGCAGCCAAGAAGTTAACAGGGGGCTTCGACAGAACTATGGCTACACCTTC. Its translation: CASSQEVNRGLRQNYGYTF.

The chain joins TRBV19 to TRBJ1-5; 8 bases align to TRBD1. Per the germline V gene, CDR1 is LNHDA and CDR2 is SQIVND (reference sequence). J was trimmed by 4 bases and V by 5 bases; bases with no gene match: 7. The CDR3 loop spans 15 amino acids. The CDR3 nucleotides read TGTGCCAGTAGTGCAGGACAGGGCTTTAATCAGCCCCAGCATTTT. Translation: CASSAGQGFNQPQHF.

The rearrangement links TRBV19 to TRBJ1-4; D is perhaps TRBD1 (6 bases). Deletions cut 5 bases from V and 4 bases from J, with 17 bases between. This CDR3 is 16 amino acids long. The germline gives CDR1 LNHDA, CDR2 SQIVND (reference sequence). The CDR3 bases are TGTGCCAGTAGTCCGCCACAAGGACAGCGTAATGAAAAACTGTTTTTT. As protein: CASSPPQGQRNEKLFF.

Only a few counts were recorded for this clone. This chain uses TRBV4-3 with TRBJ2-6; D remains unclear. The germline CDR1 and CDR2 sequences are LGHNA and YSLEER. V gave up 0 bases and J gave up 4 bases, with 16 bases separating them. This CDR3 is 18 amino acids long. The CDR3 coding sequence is TGCGCCAGCAGCCAAGAGCCGGCGGCGATGGTAGGGGCCAACGTCCTGACTTTC. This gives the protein CASSQEPAAMVGANVLTF.

CDR3 in amino acids: CAISARQGAPTGNGYTF. The DNA of the CDR3 is TGTGCCATCAGTGCCCGACAGGGGGCTCCCACTGGGAATGGCTACACCTTC. J is TRBJ1-2 and V is TRBV10-3, with 10 bases matching TRBD1. This CDR3 is 17 amino acids long. V shed 4 bases, J shed 6 bases, and the junction held 14 bases outside the gene matches. Per the germline V gene, CDR1 is ENHRY and CDR2 is SYGVKD.

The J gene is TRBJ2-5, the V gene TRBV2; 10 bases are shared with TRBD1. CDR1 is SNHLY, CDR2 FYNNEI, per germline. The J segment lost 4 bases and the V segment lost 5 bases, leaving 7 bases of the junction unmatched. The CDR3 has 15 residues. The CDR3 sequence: CASSKGQGNVETQYF. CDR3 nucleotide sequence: TGTGCCAGCAGTAAGGGACAGGGGAATGTAGAGACCCAGTACTTC.

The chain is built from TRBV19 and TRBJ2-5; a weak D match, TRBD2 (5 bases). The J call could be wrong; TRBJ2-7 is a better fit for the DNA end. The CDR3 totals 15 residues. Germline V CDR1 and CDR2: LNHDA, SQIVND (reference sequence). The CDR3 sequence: CASSIEAGGSYEQYF. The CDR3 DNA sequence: TGTGCCAGTAGTATAGAGGCCGGAGGCTCCTACGAGCAGTACTTC.

CDR3 in amino acids: CASSRKDSSGYGYTF. Here the CDR3 DNA reads TGTGCCAGCAGCAGAAAGGACAGCTCCGGGTATGGCTACACCTTC. The rearrangement uses TRBV5-6 and TRBJ1-2; possibly TRBD1 for D (6 bases). This CDR3 is built from 15 residues. Trimming took 4 bases from V and 5 from J, leaving 18 bases between them. The germline gives CDR1 SGHDT, CDR2 YYEEEE.

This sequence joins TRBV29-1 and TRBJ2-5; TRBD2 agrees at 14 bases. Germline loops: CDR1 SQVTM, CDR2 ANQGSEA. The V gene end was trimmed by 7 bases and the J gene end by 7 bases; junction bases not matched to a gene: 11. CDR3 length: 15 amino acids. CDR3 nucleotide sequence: TGCAGCGGGGGCAGACTAGCGGGGGGGCCCGGGACCCAGTACTTC. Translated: CSGGRLAGGPGTQYF.

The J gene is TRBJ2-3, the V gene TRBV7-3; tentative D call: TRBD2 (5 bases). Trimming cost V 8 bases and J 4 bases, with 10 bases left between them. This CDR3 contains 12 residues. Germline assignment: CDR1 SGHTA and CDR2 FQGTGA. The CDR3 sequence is CASGRRADTQYF. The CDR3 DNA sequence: TGTGCCAGCGGAAGGCGGGCAGATACGCAGTATTTT.

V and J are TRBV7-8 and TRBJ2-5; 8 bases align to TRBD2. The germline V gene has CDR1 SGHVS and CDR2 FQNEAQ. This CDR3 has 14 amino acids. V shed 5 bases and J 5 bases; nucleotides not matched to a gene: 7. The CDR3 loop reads CASSRSGVGETQYF. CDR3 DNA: TGTGCCAGCAGCCGTAGCGGGGTGGGGGAGACCCAGTACTTC.